This TCR beta chain appears in the sequencing data of a study of cytomegalovirus exposure and HLA in healthy donors. Across the study: Inside one of the first data releases sat 75 million to 100 million unique TCRs taken from HLA-typed donors.

Between the trimmed V and J ends, which lost 5 bases and 3 bases, there was a span of 14 bases. This CDR3 has 14 amino acids. Germline-derived CDR1 and CDR2 are SEHNR and FQNEAQ (reference sequence). All the people who gave samples were healthy bone marrow donors. PCR was performed using 60 Vbeta and 13 Jbeta primers. TCRdb's table, derived via immunoSEQ multiplex PCR, lists solely in-frame clones and lacks some. Of 100,000 to 130,000 clones in the sample, roughly 72% are singletons; the top ten hold 7.8%. Sample: PBMCs. This TCR derives from a man between 25 and 39 years old in good health and CMV-seronegative. The chain combines TRBV7-9 with TRBJ2-7; tentative D call: TRBD2 (6 bases). The CDR3 loop reads CASSAGSGYYEQYF. The CDR3 coding sequence is TGTGCCAGCAGCGCGGGGTCAGGGTACTACGAGCAGTACTTC.